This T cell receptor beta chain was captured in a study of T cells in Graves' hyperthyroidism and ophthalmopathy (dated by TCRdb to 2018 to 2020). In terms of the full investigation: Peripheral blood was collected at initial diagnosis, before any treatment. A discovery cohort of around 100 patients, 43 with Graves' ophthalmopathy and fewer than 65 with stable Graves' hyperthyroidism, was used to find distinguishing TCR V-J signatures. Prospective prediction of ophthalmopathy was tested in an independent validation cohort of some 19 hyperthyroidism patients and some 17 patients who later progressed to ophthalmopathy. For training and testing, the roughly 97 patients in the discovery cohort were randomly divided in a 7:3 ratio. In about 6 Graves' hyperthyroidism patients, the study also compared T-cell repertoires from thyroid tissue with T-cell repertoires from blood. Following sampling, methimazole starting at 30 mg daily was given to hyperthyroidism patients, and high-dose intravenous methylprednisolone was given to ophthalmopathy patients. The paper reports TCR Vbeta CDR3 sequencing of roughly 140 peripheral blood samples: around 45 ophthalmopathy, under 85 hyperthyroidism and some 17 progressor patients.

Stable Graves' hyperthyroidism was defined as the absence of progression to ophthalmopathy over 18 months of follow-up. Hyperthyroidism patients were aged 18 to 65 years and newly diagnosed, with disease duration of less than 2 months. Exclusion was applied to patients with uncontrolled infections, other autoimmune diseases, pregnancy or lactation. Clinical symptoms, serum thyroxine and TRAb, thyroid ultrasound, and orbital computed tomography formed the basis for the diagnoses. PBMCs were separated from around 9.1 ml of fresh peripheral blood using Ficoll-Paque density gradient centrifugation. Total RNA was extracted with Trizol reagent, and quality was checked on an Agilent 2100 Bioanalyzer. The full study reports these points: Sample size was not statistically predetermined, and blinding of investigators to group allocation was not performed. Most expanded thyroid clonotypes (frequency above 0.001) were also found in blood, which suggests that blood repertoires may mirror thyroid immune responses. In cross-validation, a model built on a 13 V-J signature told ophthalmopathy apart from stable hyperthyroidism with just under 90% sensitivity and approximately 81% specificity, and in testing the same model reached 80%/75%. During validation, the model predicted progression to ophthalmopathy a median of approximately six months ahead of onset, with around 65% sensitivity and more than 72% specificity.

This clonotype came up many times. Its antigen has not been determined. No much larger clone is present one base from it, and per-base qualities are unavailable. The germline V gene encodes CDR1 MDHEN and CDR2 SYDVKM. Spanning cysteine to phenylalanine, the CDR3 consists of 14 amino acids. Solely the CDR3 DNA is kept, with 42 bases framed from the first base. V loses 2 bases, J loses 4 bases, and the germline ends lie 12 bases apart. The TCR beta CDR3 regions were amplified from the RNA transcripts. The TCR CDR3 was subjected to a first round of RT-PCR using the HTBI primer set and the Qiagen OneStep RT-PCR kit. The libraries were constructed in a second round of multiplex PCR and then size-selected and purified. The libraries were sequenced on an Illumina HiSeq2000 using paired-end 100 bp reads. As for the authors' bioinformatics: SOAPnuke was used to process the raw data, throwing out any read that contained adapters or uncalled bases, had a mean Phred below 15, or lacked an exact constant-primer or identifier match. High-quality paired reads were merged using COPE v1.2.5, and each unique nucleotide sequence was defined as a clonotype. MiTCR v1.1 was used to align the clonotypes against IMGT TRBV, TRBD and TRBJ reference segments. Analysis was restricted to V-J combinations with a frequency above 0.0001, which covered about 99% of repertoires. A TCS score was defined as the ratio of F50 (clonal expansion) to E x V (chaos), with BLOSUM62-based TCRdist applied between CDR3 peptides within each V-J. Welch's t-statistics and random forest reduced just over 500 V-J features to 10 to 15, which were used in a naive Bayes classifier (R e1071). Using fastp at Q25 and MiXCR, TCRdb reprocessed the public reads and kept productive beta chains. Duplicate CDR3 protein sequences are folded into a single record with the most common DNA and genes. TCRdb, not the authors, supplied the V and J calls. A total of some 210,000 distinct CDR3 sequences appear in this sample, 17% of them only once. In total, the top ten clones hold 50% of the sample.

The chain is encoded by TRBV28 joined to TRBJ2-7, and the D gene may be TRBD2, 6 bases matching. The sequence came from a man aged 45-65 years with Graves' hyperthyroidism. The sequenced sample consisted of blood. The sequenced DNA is TGTGCCAGCAGTTTAGACCGGGAGCTATACGAGCAGTACTTC. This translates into CASSLDRELYEQYF.